This T cell receptor (beta chain) was observed in a study of beta chain features in type 1 diabetes. A remark on this clone: Its antigen is unknown.

Study-level findings and limits: People with Type 1 diabetes carried modestly yet significantly shorter TCRB CDR3s in all four CD4+ subsets. A greater similarity of naive, central memory and Treg TCRB repertoires was seen among patients than among healthy donors.

The germline V gene has CDR1 SGHRS and CDR2 YFSETQ. There are 15 residues in the CDR3. Trimming at V came to 2 bases and at J to 7 bases, leaving 7 bases not matched to a gene. Investigators reverse transcribed all isolated RNA, so they sequenced expressed TCRB transcripts. Repertoires were generated with immunoSEQ multiplex PCR, while TCRdb's copy carries only in-frame clones and drops some. The sample has fewer than 450,000 clones, approximately 15% seen once. The chain couples TRBV5-1 to TRBJ2-1; 9 positions agree with TRBD1. This clonotype was obtained from a woman under 30 with type 1 diabetes. Sequenced: naive CD4+ T cells from blood. CDR3 sequence reads: CASSLTGTGINEQFF. In nucleotides, the CDR3 is TGCGCCAGCAGCTTAACCGGGACAGGGATAAATGAGCAGTTCTTC.